This T cell receptor (beta chain) was retrieved from a study of graft-versus-host responses after intestinal transplantation. Across the study: Grafts that recipients had were multivisceral, liver-intestinal, or isolated intestinal transplants.

Regarding this clone: The antigen is undetermined.

Study-level points and caveats: Analysis identified GvH clones in recipient marrow, with some appearing first in ileum or blood. There was an association between peak levels of circulating GvH clones and early post-transplant HvG declines.

Profiled with immunoSEQ multiplex PCR; TCRdb holds only in-frame clones, not every one. Of some 96,000 clones detected, around 90% appear once; the ten largest clones hold around 15%. Germline lookup yields CDR1 SGDLS and CDR2 YYNGEE. The CDR3 consists of 13 residues. V lost 0 bases to trimming and J lost 3 bases, with 6 bases between them. The V gene is TRBV9, the J gene TRBJ2-5, with D possibly matching TRBD1 (6 bases). Sequencing was performed on PBMCs, taken 450 to 480 days after intestinal transplant. The receptor comes from a human patient who received an intestinal transplant, so some T cells may come from the graft donor. The CDR3 bases are TGTGCCAGCAGCGTAGAGGGGGAAGAGACCCAGTACTTC. Translated, it gives CASSVEGEETQYF.